These T cell receptor beta chains were read from a single sample in a study of T cells in Graves' hyperthyroidism and ophthalmopathy. A single record per CDR3 protein comes from TCRdb applying MiXCR to the multiplex PCR reads. Seen here are about 420,000 distinct CDR3 sequences, approximately 14% observed once, and the top ten hold approximately 7.5%. The sample taken for sequencing was blood. Receptor source: a woman between 18 and 29 years old with Graves' hyperthyroidism. The CDR3 runs from the conserved cysteine through the conserved F or W. A D gene is named only where the DNA matches it firmly. Clone sizes are given selectively: once, few, many, or a class where the clone is expanded.

D,J,size,V,CDR3,DNA
NA,TRBJ2-7,many,TRBV5-1,CASSFRAGNYEQYF,TGCGCCAGCAGCTTTAGAGCGGGTAACTACGAGCAGTACTTC
NA,TRBJ1-2,many,TRBV18,CASSPGSSGYTF,TGTGCCAGCTCACCCGGGTCCTCCGGCTACACCTTC
NA,TRBJ1-1,many,TRBV5-5,CASSFSALGAFF,TGTGCCAGCAGCTTTTCGGCCCTTGGGGCTTTCTTT
TRBD1,TRBJ1-2,many,TRBV5-4,CASSLSDRPDRAYGYTF,TGTGCCAGCAGCCTATCCGACCGACCCGACAGGGCGTATGGCTACACCTTC
TRBD1,TRBJ2-7,few,TRBV7-9,CASSSLGTGWYEQYF,TGTGCCAGCAGCTCCCTCGGGACAGGCTGGTACGAGCAGTACTTC
NA,TRBJ1-2,many,TRBV11-2,CASSLNQGTNYGYTF,TGTGCCAGCAGCTTAAATCAGGGGACAAACTATGGCTACACCTTC
NA,TRBJ1-5,many,TRBV20-1,CSAVGHSNQPQHF,TGCAGTGCTGTGGGGCACAGCAATCAGCCCCAGCATTTT
TRBD2,TRBJ2-3,many,TRBV6-1,CASSEGSGGGTDTQYF,TGTGCCAGCAGTGAGGGTAGCGGGGGTGGCACAGATACGCAGTATTTT
TRBD2,TRBJ2-5,NA,TRBV20-1,CSARGRLAGAGGTQYF,TGCAGTGCTAGAGGAAGACTAGCGGGGGCGGGGGGGACCCAGTACTTC
TRBD2,TRBJ2-1,NA,TRBV6-5,CASSYGGTSQYNEQFF,TGTGCCAGCAGTTACGGTGGGACTAGCCAGTACAATGAGCAGTTCTTC
NA,TRBJ2-5,many,TRBV11-2,CASSPSTPGTLKRSQYF,TGTGCCAGCAGCCCCTCTACCCCCGGGACACTAAAGCGTTCCCAGTACTTC
NA,TRBJ2-2,NA,TRBV12-3/TRBV12-4,CAGKWGGGTGELFF,TGTGCCGGCAAGTGGGGGGGCGGCACCGGGGAGCTGTTTTTT
NA,TRBJ2-2,NA,TRBV5-1,CASSPPVGLNTGELFF,TGCGCCAGCAGCCCTCCGGTGGGACTGAACACCGGGGAGCTGTTTTTT
TRBD1,TRBJ2-7,NA,TRBV12-3/TRBV12-4,CASSSGGSDPAYEQYF,TGTGCCAGCAGTTCAGGGGGCAGCGACCCAGCCTACGAGCAGTACTTC
TRBD1,TRBJ1-5,many,TRBV11-1,CASSFTGGVQHF,TGTGCCAGCAGTTTTACAGGGGGCGTTCAGCATTTT
TRBD2,TRBJ2-1,many,TRBV19,CASSSLAGYNEQFF,TGTGCCAGTAGTAGCCTAGCGGGGTACAATGAGCAGTTCTTC
TRBD2,TRBJ2-1,NA,TRBV10-2,CASSEGLAVSYNEQFF,TGCGCCAGCAGTGAGGGACTAGCGGTGTCCTACAATGAGCAGTTCTTC
NA,TRBJ1-4,NA,TRBV7-9,CASSDFATNEKLFF,TGTGCCAGCAGCGATTTTGCAACTAATGAAAAACTGTTTTTT
TRBD1,TRBJ1-4,few,TRBV6-1,CASSESVTGSEKLFF,TGTGCCAGCAGTGAATCTGTGACAGGGAGCGAAAAACTGTTTTTT
NA,TRBJ2-4,many,TRBV12-5,CASGPDLGSKNIQYF,TGTGCTAGTGGCCCGGACTTGGGGAGCAAAAACATTCAGTACTTC
NA,TRBJ1-3,many,TRBV15,CATSRDAFRVGSGNTIYF,TGTGCCACCAGCAGAGATGCCTTCCGGGTTGGCTCTGGAAACACCATATATTTT
NA,TRBJ2-2,NA,TRBV5-4,CASRAGSATGELFF,TGTGCCAGCAGAGCCGGGTCGGCAACCGGGGAGCTGTTTTTT
NA,TRBJ1-1,many,TRBV10-3,CAISGRANTEAFF,TGTGCCATCAGTGGCAGGGCAAACACTGAAGCTTTCTTT
NA,TRBJ1-5,many,TRBV30,CAWSSNSNQPQHF,TGTGCCTGGAGCTCTAACAGCAATCAGCCCCAGCATTTT
NA,TRBJ2-5,NA,TRBV28,CASSLPQLETQYF,TGTGCCAGCAGTTTACCACAGTTGGAGACCCAGTACTTC
TRBD1,TRBJ1-6,NA,TRBV3-1,CASSQGRTGGLNSPLHF,TGTGCCAGCAGCCAAGGAAGGACAGGGGGCCTGAATTCACCCCTCCACTTT
NA,TRBJ1-5,many,TRBV6-2/TRBV6-3,CASSQHGSNQPQHF,TGTGCCAGCAGCCAACACGGTAGCAATCAGCCCCAGCATTTT